The 32 T cell receptor beta chains reported below all come from one sample, sequenced in a study of monozygotic twins with inflammatory bowel disease. TCRdb re-called the 5' RACE reads and shows each CDR3 protein once, DNA omitted. The sample table includes fewer than 200,000 distinct CDR3 sequences. The sequenced sample was blood. These TCRs come from a human donor with ulcerative colitis or Crohn's disease, or a healthy co-twin of an affected twin (not recorded which).

The genes are TRBV4-1 and TRBJ2-7. The CDR3 is 14 amino acids. Germline values: CDR1 MGHRA, CDR2 YSYEKL. The chain's CDR3 is CASSQELDSYEQYF.

The chain carries TRBV7-7 and TRBJ2-2. This CDR3 is built from 13 residues. Germline V gene sequence: CDR1 SSHAT, CDR2 FNYEAQ (reference sequence). CDR3 region: CASSLGVAGELFF. Variable domain in full (rest from reference TRBV7-7 and TRBJ2-2): GAGVSQSPRYKVTKRGQDVTLRCDPISSHATLYWYQQALGQGPEFLTYFNYEAQPDKSGLPSDRFSAERPEGSISTLTIQRTEQRDSAMYRCASSLGVAGELFFGEGSRLTVL.

The chain combines TRBV4-2 with TRBJ2-5; the D call of TRBD1 rests on TCRdb alone, since no DNA is present to check it. Germline values: CDR1 LGHNA, CDR2 YNFKEQ. The CDR3 has 18 residues. CDR3: CASSQDPGQGNIWETQYF.

The chain carries TRBV11-2 and TRBJ2-7; TCRdb proposes TRBD1, but this gene call is untestable without DNA. Germline-derived CDR1 and CDR2 are SGHAT and FQNNGV. The CDR3 extends over 15 amino acids. CDR3 region: CASSVTGTGLREQYF.

The chain links TRBV18 to TRBJ2-1; the D gene TCRdb calls, TRBD1, cannot be checked with no DNA. The CDR3 is 16 amino acids. Germline loops: CDR1 KGHSH, CDR2 LQKENI. The CDR3 spells CASSLLYGQNYNEQFF.

J is TRBJ1-2 and V is TRBV12-3 or TRBV12-4; the D gene TCRdb calls, TRBD1, cannot be checked with no DNA. The CDR3 is made up of 15 amino acids. This CDR3 is CASSWRQGKVYGYTF.

The chain has TRBV11-2 and TRBJ2-2; no DNA is available, so the TRBD1 call from TCRdb remains unchecked. The germline V gene encodes CDR1 SGHAT and CDR2 FQNNGV. CDR3 size: 15 residues. The CDR3 region is CASSPKDRATGELFF.

The chain combines TRBV27 with TRBJ2-7; TCRdb calls TRBD1, which cannot be checked without DNA. CDR1 and CDR2 from the germline V gene are MNHEY and SMNVEV (reference sequence). The CDR3 extends over 16 amino acids. The CDR3 loop is CASSSKTVQFSYEQYF.

CDR3 residues: CASSRPGQGFREQYF. This chain links TRBV6-2 or TRBV6-3 with TRBJ2-7; the TCRdb call, TRBD1, lacks DNA for checking. The CDR3 contains 15 residues. Germline-derived CDR1 and CDR2 are MNHEY and SVGEGT.

This sequence joins TRBV3-1 and TRBJ2-3; TCRdb's D call, TRBD2, is unchecked because there is no DNA. The germline V gene encodes CDR1 LGHDT and CDR2 YNNKEL (reference sequence). The CDR3 is made up of 15 amino acids. CDR3 residues: CASSPWVAAADTQYF.

This chain links TRBV28 with TRBJ1-2; there is no DNA to check the TCRdb D call of TRBD1. The CDR3 runs 12 residues. CDR1 MDHEN and CDR2 SYDVKM come from the germline V gene. CDR3 region: CASTRDTPGYTF.

CDR3 residues: CASSYNLGSRGNTEAFF. V usage is TRBV6-5 and J usage is TRBJ1-1; lacking DNA, the TRBD1 call made by TCRdb goes unchecked. Germline lookup yields CDR1 MNHEY and CDR2 SVGAGI. The CDR3 is 17 residues long.

The genes are TRBV20-1 and TRBJ2-5. CDR3 size: 12 residues. Germline values: CDR1 DFQATT, CDR2 SNEGSKA (reference sequence). The chain's CDR3 is CSADRMGETQYF.

This chain joins TRBV5-4 and TRBJ2-7; the TRBD2 assignment by TCRdb is unverifiable without DNA. The CDR3 spans 19 residues. Germline V gives CDR1 SGHNT, CDR2 YYREEE (reference sequence). This CDR3 reads CASSFEDLAPRLGSYEQYF.

The chain is built from TRBV28 and TRBJ2-1; TCRdb proposes TRBD2, but this gene call is untestable without DNA. Germline CDR1 and CDR2: MDHEN and SYDVKM. CDR3 length: 17 residues. The CDR3 loop is CASSSGPPGLAGDEQFF.

V is TRBV5-1 and J is TRBJ2-1; TCRdb returns TRBD2, unconfirmable since there is no DNA. Per germline, CDR1 SGHRS and CDR2 YFSETQ. This CDR3 is 16 amino acids long. CDR3: CASSYRSPSSYNEQFF.

The V and J genes are TRBV7-4 and TRBJ2-7. The CDR3 has 16 amino acids. Looked up from germline, CDR1 is SGHVT and CDR2 is SQSDAQ. This CDR3 is CASSLESRLGSYEQYF.

The CDR3 sequence: CASTRGRTYSSYEQYF. The chain combines TRBV7-2 with TRBJ2-7; the D call of TRBD1 rests on TCRdb alone, since no DNA is present to check it. The CDR3 is 16 residues long. Germline V lookup: CDR1 SGHTA, CDR2 FQGNSA. The whole variable domain, filled in from reference TRBV7-2 and TRBJ2-7, reads GAGVSQSPSNKVTEKGKDVELRCDPISGHTALYWYRQSLGQGLEFLIYFQGNSAPDKSGLPSDRFSAERTGGSVSTLTIQRTQQEDSAVYLCASTRGRTYSSYEQYFGPGTRLTVT.

V usage is TRBV12-3 or TRBV12-4 and J usage is TRBJ2-1; TCRdb names TRBD2, which stays unverified in the absence of DNA. This CDR3 has 14 residues. Here the CDR3 reads CAGSPGLAGGEQFF.

The V gene is TRBV5-4, the J gene TRBJ2-3; lacking DNA, the TRBD2 call made by TCRdb goes unchecked. The CDR3 is 16 amino acids. Germline-derived CDR1 and CDR2 are SGHNT and YYREEE (reference sequence). The CDR3 protein is CASSLTLAGSTDTQYF.

The genes are TRBV7-3 and TRBJ1-1; without DNA, the TCRdb call of TRBD1 cannot be checked. Germline V gene sequence: CDR1 SGHTA, CDR2 FQGTGA. The CDR3 has 13 residues. The CDR3 is CASSRTPNTEAFF. The complete variable domain, with remaining parts taken from reference TRBV7-3 and TRBJ1-1, reads GAGVSQTPSNKVTEKGKYVELRCDPISGHTALYWYRQSLGQGPEFLIYFQGTGAADDSGLPNDRFFAVRPEGSVSTLKIQRTERGDSAVYLCASSRTPNTEAFFGQGTRLTVV.

V usage is TRBV29-1 and J usage is TRBJ2-1; TCRdb's D gene call, TRBD2, goes unchecked for lack of DNA. Germline CDR1 is SQVTM and CDR2 is ANQGSEA. CDR3 length: 11 residues. The CDR3 loop reads CSVVESHEQFF.

The rearrangement links TRBV20-1 to TRBJ2-1; TCRdb's assignment of TRBD2 cannot be checked, as there is no DNA. Germline values: CDR1 DFQATT, CDR2 SNEGSKA (reference sequence). The CDR3 sequence is 12 residues long. This CDR3 is CSASPAVGEQFF.

V usage is TRBV19 and J usage is TRBJ2-1; TCRdb picks TRBD2, but there is no DNA to check that call. Germline V gene lookup returns CDR1 LNHDA and CDR2 SQIVND (reference sequence). The CDR3 covers 14 residues. CDR3 residues: CASSIGEVSNEQFF.

V and J are TRBV15 and TRBJ2-3; TCRdb designates TRBD2, a call that cannot be tested without DNA. There are 16 residues in the CDR3. Germline-derived CDR1 and CDR2 are LNHNV and YYDKDF (reference sequence). This CDR3 is CATSILAGFSTDTQYF.

This sequence joins TRBV7-2 and TRBJ1-5. The V gene's germline CDR1 is SGHTA and CDR2 FQGNSA. The CDR3 contains 16 residues. The CDR3: CASSLLGQGKDQPQHF.

V usage is TRBV27 and J usage is TRBJ2-7; the TCRdb D gene call, TRBD1, has no DNA to confirm it. The CDR3 extends over 16 amino acids. Germline CDR1 MNHEY, CDR2 SMNVEV (reference sequence). The CDR3 reads CASSLTWAGGRYEQYF.

The chain recombines TRBV11-1 with TRBJ2-4; there is no DNA to check the TCRdb D call of TRBD1. Germline CDR1 SGHAT, CDR2 FQDESV (reference sequence). CDR3 length: 13 amino acids. The CDR3 loop is CASSPLRQNIQYF.

The chain carries TRBV7-8 and TRBJ2-1; the D gene TCRdb calls, TRBD1, cannot be checked with no DNA. The V gene's germline CDR1 is SGHVS and CDR2 FQNEAQ. The CDR3 spans 12 residues. This chain's CDR3 is CASSPLYVEQFF.

The rearrangement uses TRBV6-1 and TRBJ1-5; TCRdb calls TRBD1, which cannot be checked without DNA. CDR1 is MNHNS, CDR2 SASEGT, per germline. The CDR3 runs 16 residues. The CDR3 is CASRNSGVGGNQPQHF.

The chain carries TRBV5-1 and TRBJ1-5; TCRdb's assignment of TRBD1 cannot be checked, as there is no DNA. The CDR3 length is 15 residues. Per the germline V gene, CDR1 is SGHRS and CDR2 is YFSETQ. The CDR3 protein is CASRRTGDSNQPQHF. Combining the CDR3 with reference TRBV5-1 and TRBJ1-5 gives the whole variable domain KAGVTQTPRYLIKTRGQQVTLSCSPISGHRSVSWYQQTPGQGLQFLFEYFSETQRNKGNFPGRFSGRQFSNSRSEMNVSTLELGDSALYLCASRRTGDSNQPQHFGDGTRLSIL.

This rearrangement joins TRBV20-1 to TRBJ2-1; without DNA, the TCRdb call of TRBD2 cannot be checked. This CDR3 is 17 amino acids long. Germline CDR1 reads DFQATT; CDR2 reads SNEGSKA (reference sequence). CDR3 sequence: CSARDRASKRIYNEQFF.